This T cell receptor (beta chain) was identified during a study of shared clonotypes between healthy human individuals. The V end lost 6 bases, the J end lost 0 bases, and 6 bases lay between the germline ends. Germline CDR1 SNHLY, CDR2 FYNNEI. The CDR3 is made up of 13 amino acids. At deep level, the assay was performed. Unsorted PBMC replicate PCRs used 250 to 300 ng DNA, around 28,000 T cell genomes. DNA from unsorted PBMC was sequenced on ten immunoSEQ deep assay plates. Using immunoSEQ multiplex PCR, the repertoire was profiled, and TCRdb retains in-frame clones only, with some absent. The sample has roughly 500,000 clones, around 79% seen once.

The source is a middle-aged woman in good health. Some clones in this sample may be carry-over from other donors' samples. Sequencing was done on a sample of PBMCs. This rearrangement joins TRBV2 to TRBJ1-5; D not certain. The CDR3 DNA is TGTGCCAGCAGCCTAAGTAGCAATCAGCCCCAGCATTTT. The encoded protein is CASSLSSNQPQHF.